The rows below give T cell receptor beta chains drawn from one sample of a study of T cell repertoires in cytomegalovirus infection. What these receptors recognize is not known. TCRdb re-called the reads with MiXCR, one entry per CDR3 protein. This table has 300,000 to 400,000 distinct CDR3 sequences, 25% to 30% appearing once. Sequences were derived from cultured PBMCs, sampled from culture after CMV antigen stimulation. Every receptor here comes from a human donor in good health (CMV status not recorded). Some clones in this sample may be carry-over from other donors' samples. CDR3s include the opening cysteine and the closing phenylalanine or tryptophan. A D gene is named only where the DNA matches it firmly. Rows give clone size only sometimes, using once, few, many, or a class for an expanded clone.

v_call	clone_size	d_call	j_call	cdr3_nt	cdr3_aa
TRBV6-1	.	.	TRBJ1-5	TGTGCCAGCAGTGAAGCCCGGACAGCCTTAATGGGGCCCCAGCATTTT	CASSEARTALMGPQHF
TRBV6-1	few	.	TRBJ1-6	TGTGCCATCGAGGACGGTAATTCACCCCTCCACTTT	CAIEDGNSPLHF
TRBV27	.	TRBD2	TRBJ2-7	TGTGCCAGCAGCAGGACTAGCGGAGCCCGCTACGAGCAGTACTTC	CASSRTSGARYEQYF
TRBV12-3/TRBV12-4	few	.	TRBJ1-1	TGTGCCAGCAGTAGGCCCGGACGTCTGGAAGCTTTCTTT	CASSRPGRLEAFF
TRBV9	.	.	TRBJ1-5	TGTGCCAGCAGCCCCGACGTGGGATCCAATCAGCCCCAGCATTTT	CASSPDVGSNQPQHF
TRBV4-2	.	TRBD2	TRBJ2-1	TGTGCCAGCAGCCAAGCGGGACTAGCGTTGAATGAGCAGTTCTTC	CASSQAGLALNEQFF
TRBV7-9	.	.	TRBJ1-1	TGTGCCAGCAGCTTAGCCTATCGGAGCACTGAAGCTTTCTTT	CASSLAYRSTEAFF
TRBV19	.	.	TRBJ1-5	TGTGCCAGTAGAGGGTATTATAGCAATCAGCCCCAGCATTTT	CASRGYYSNQPQHF
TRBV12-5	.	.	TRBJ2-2	TGTGCTAGTAGTATTTACAGGAACACCGGGGAGCTGTTTTTT	CASSIYRNTGELFF
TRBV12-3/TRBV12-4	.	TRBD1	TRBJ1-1	TGTGCCAGCAGTGGCCGGGACAGGGGGAACACTGAAGCTTTCTTT	CASSGRDRGNTEAFF
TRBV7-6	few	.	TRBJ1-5	TGTGCCAGCAGCTTATTCCTTAGGGACACAGGGAGCAATCAGCCCCAGCATTTT	CASSLFLRDTGSNQPQHF
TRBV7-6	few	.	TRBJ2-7	TGTGCCAGCAGCTTAGCGGTCAACAGGGTAGGCTACGAGCAGTACTTC	CASSLAVNRVGYEQYF
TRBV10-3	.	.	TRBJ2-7	TGTGCCATCAGCCCGAAGGACGCCACCTACGAGCAGTACTTC	CAISPKDATYEQYF
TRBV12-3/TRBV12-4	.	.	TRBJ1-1	TGTGCCAGCAGTCTCCGGGCAGTGAACACTGAAGCTTTCTTT	CASSLRAVNTEAFF
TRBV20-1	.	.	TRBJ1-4	TGCAGTGCTAGAGATGAGAACCGGGATTCCGAAAAACTGTTTTTT	CSARDENRDSEKLFF
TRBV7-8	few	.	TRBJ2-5	TGTGCCAGCAGCTGGACAGCGGCGGGGGAGACCCAGTACTTC	CASSWTAAGETQYF
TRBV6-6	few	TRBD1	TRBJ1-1	TGTGCCAGCAGTCGCCTACAGGGGGCCGACGGGGCCGGCGGTGAAGCTTTCTTT	CASSRLQGADGAGGEAFF
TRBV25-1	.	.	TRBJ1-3	TGTGCCAGCAGTTCAGGGTACTCTGGAAACACCATATATTTT	CASSSGYSGNTIYF
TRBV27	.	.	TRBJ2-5	TGTGCCAGCAGTTTTTCCGGAAGGGGCGGGGAGACCCAGTACTTC	CASSFSGRGGETQYF
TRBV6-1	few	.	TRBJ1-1	TGTGCCAGCAGACAGGGATTGAACACTGAAGCTTTCTTT	CASRQGLNTEAFF
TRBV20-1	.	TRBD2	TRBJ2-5	TGCAGTGCTAGAGATGGGGCGGGGGTATGGGAGACCCAGTACTTC	CSARDGAGVWETQYF
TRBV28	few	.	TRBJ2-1	TGTGCCAGCAGTTTAGGGGACTTGGCCTACAATGAGCAGTTCTTC	CASSLGDLAYNEQFF
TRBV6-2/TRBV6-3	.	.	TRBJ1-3	TGTGCCAGCAGTTACTCGAGGCGTAACTCTGGAAACACCATATATTTT	CASSYSRRNSGNTIYF
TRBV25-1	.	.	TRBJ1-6	TGTGCCAGCAGTGGTGACTGGAGCTCCTATAATTCACCCCTCCACTTT	CASSGDWSSYNSPLHF
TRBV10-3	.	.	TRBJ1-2	TGTGCCATCAGTGAATCCGGGGGCAACTATGGCTACACCTTC	CAISESGGNYGYTF
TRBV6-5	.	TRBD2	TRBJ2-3	TGTGCCAGCAGATCCCGGACTAGCCGGCTTCGCACAGATACGCAGTATTTT	CASRSRTSRLRTDTQYF
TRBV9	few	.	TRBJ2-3	TGTGCCAGCAGCGTAAACACCGAAGCAGATACGCAGTATTTT	CASSVNTEADTQYF
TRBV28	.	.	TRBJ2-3	TGTGCCAGCAGTTTTGCTTATCGAGGCACAGATACGCAGTATTTT	CASSFAYRGTDTQYF
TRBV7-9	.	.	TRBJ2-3	TGTGCCAGCAGCTTAGGAGGGTACGATACGCAGTATTTT	CASSLGGYDTQYF
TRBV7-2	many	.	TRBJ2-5	TGTGCCAGCAGAAAATCAGAGACCCAGTACTTC	CASRKSETQYF
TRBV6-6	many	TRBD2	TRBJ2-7	TGTGCCAGCAGTTTCGAGCTAAGACTAGCGGGGTCCTACGAGCAGTACTTC	CASSFELRLAGSYEQYF
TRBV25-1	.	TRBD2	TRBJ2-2	TGTGCCACCCCCGGACTAGCGGGAGGAACCGGGGAGCTGTTTTTT	CATPGLAGGTGELFF
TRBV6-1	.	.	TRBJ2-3	TGTGCCAGCAGTGTGGTCACGTTTGGGGTTACGCAGTATTTT	CASSVVTFGVTQYF
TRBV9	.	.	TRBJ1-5	TGTGCCAGCAGCGGCCCCTCAGTAGTGGATCAGCCCCAGCATTTT	CASSGPSVVDQPQHF
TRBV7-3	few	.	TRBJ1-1	TGTGCCAGCAGCCGCGACGGTTCCTTCATGAACACTGAAGCTTTCTTT	CASSRDGSFMNTEAFF
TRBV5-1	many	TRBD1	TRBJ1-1	TGCGCCAGCAGCTTGGGAGGACAGGGTAAAACTGAAGCTTTCTTT	CASSLGGQGKTEAFF
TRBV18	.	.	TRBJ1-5	TGTGCCAGCTCACGGGAGGAGGGGGTTTACCAGCCCCAGCATTTT	CASSREEGVYQPQHF
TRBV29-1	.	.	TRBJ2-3	TGCAGCGTTCTCTCCGTCCCGAGCACAGATACGCAGTATTTT	CSVLSVPSTDTQYF
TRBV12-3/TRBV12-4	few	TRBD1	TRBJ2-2	TGTGCCAGCATCCAAGGGGGCAGGACCGGGGAGCTGTTTTTT	CASIQGGRTGELFF
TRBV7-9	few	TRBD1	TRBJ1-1	TGTGCCAGCAGAGACCAGGGGGCGACTGAAGCTTTCTTT	CASRDQGATEAFF
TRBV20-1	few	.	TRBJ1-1	TGCAGTGCCCTCTCCGACATTGATCTTGAAGCTTTCTTT	CSALSDIDLEAFF
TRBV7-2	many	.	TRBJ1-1	TGTGCCAGCAGCCTAATGCCTGAGACTGAAGCTTTCTTT	CASSLMPETEAFF
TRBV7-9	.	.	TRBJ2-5	TGTGCCAGTAGACAAACCCAAGAGACCCAGTACTTC	CASRQTQETQYF
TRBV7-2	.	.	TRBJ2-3	TGTGCCAGCAGCACCCAATGGGATACGCAGTATTTT	CASSTQWDTQYF
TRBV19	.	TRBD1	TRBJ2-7	TGTGCCAGTAGGGCCGGGACAGGGTTCAACGAGCAGTACTTC	CASRAGTGFNEQYF
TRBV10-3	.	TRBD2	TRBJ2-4	TGTGCCATCAGCCCCGGGCTAGCGGAAAACATTCAGTACTTC	CAISPGLAENIQYF
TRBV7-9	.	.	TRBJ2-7	TGTGCCAGCAGCTTAAAAAGCGGAGCCTGGGGCGAGCAGTACTTC	CASSLKSGAWGEQYF
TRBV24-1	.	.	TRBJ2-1	TGTGCCACCAGCGGTTTGGAGGGCAATGAGCAGTTCTTC	CATSGLEGNEQFF
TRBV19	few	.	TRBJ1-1	TGTGCCAGTAAGGGAGGGATCGGCACTGAAGCTTTCTTT	CASKGGIGTEAFF
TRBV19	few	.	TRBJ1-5	TGTGCCAGTAGTTTCGAAGGTACTGGCAATCAGCCCCAGCATTTT	CASSFEGTGNQPQHF
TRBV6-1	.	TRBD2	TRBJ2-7	TGTGCCACAATCGCGGGGACTAGCGGGAGTTACGAGCAGTACTTC	CATIAGTSGSYEQYF
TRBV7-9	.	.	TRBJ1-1	TGTGCCAGCAGCTTAGGAGGGTTACAGTCCGTTAACACTGAAGCTTTCTTT	CASSLGGLQSVNTEAFF
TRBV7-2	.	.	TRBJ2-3	TGTGCCAGCAGCTCCGGGGCAGATACGCAGTATTTT	CASSSGADTQYF
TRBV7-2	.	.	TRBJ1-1	TGTGCCAGCAGCTTGCAGGGTATAATGAACACTGAAGCTTTCTTT	CASSLQGIMNTEAFF
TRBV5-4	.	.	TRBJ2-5	TGTGCCAGCAGCTTAAACGTGGGAGGGGGAGAGACCCAGTACTTC	CASSLNVGGGETQYF